This T cell receptor (beta chain) was documented in a study of HIV-infected patients and healthy controls. This clonotype was detected many times. Using its own MiXCR run on the 5' RACE reads, TCRdb lists one record per CDR3 protein. The sample comprises around 20,000 distinct CDR3 sequences, around 20% of which are singletons, and around a third rests with the top ten. The CDR3 runs 15 residues. Trimming at V came to 4 bases and at J to 2 bases, leaving 4 bases not matched to a gene. The chain has TRBV12-3 or TRBV12-4 and TRBJ2-1; 8 bases line up with TRBD1. The origin of this receptor is a human donor in good health. The sequenced sample consisted of CD8+ T cells from blood. CDR3 nucleotide sequence: TGTGCCAGCAGTTATGGGACAGGTCCCTACAATGAGCAGTTCTTC. Protein product: CASSYGTGPYNEQFF.